This T cell receptor (beta chain) originates from a study of T cell responses to AZD1222 COVID-19 vaccine. Study-wide points: Just five to seven people given AZD1222 tested seropositive at baseline. Females outnumbered males among donors, who were mostly white British; clonal diversity was possibly underestimated.

This CDR3 spans 12 amino acids. CDR1 and CDR2 (germline): SGDLS, YYNGEE. Sequencing used immunoSEQ multiplex PCR; TCRdb keeps in-frame clones, though not all of them. The table has about 130,000 clones, about 89% seen once. This clone was recorded once. What it recognizes is unknown. A junction boundary mismatches the germline segment, possibly from a read error. The sequence was collected from an adult who received the AZD1222 COVID-19 vaccine. The rearrangement links TRBV9 to TRBJ1-1; a possible D gene is TRBD1 (6 bases). Sample: peripheral blood, taken 28 days after the second AZD1222 dose. DNA of the CDR3: TGTGCCAGCAGCGTAACGGGGGGACAAACTACCTTT. Translation gives CASSVTGGQTTF. The full variable domain, with the rest looked up from reference TRBV9 and TRBJ1-1, is DSGVTQTPKHLITATGQRVTLRCSPRSGDLSVYWYQQSLDQGLQFLIQYYNGEERAKGNILERFSAQQFPDLHSELNLSSLELGDSALYFCASSVTGGQTTFGQGTRLTVV.